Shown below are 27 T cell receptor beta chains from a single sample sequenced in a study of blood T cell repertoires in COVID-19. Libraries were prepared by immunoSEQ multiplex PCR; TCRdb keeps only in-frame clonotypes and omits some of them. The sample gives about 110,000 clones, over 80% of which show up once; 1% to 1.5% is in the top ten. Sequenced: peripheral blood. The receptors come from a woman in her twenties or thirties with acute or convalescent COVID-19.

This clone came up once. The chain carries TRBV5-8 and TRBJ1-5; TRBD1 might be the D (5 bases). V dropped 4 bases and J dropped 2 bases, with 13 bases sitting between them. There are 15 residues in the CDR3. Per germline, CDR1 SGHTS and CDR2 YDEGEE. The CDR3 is CASSLDRRGNQPQHF. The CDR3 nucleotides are TGTGCCAGCAGCCTCGACAGAAGAGGCAATCAGCCCCAGCATTTT.

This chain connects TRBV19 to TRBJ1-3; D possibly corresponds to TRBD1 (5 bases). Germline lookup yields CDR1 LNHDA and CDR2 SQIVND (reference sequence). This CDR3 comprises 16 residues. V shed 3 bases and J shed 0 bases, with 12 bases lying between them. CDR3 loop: CASSMYAGNSGNTIYF. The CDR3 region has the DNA TGTGCCAGTAGTATGTACGCAGGGAACTCTGGAAACACCATATATTTT.

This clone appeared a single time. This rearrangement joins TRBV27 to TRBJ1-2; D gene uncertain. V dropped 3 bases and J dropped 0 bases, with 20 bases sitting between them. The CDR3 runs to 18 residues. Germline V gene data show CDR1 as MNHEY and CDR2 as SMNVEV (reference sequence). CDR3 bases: TGTGCCAGCAGTTTGCGGGCTCGGTTTCCGGCAGCTAACTATGGCTACACCTTC. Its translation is CASSLRARFPAANYGYTF.

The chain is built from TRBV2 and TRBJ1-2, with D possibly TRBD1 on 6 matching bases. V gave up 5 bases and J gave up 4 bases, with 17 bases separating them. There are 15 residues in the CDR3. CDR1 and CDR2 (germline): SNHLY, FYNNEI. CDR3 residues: CASSSRTVSAYGYTF. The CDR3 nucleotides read TGTGCCAGCAGTTCTAGGACAGTCTCCGCCTATGGCTACACCTTC.

CDR3 sequence reads: CASSPPDRGISGNTIYF. CDR3 DNA sequence: TGCGCCAGCAGTCCCCCCGACAGGGGAATCTCTGGAAACACCATATATTTT. The rearrangement uses TRBV10-2 and TRBJ1-3, with 8 bases that match TRBD1. Germline V gene lookup returns CDR1 WSHSY and CDR2 SAAADI. This CDR3 region has 17 residues. The junction had 9 bases not matched to a gene; V was cut back by 5 bases and J by 0 bases.

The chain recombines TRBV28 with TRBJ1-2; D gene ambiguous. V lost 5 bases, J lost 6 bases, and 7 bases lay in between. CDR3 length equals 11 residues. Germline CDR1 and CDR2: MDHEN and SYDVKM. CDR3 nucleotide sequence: TGTGCCAGCAGTCTCCTTAATGGCTACACCTTC. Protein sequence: CASSLLNGYTF.

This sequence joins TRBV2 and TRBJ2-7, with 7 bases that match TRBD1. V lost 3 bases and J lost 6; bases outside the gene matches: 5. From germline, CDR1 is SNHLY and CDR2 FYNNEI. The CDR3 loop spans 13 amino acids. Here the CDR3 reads CASSETGLFEQYF. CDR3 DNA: TGTGCCAGCAGTGAGACAGGGTTGTTCGAGCAGTACTTC. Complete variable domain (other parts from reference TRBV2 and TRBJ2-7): EPEVTQTPSHQVTQMGQEVILRCVPISNHLYFYWYRQILGQKVEFLVSFYNNEISEKSEIFDDQFSVERPDGSNFTLKIRSTKLEDSAMYFCASSETGLFEQYFGPGTRLTVT.

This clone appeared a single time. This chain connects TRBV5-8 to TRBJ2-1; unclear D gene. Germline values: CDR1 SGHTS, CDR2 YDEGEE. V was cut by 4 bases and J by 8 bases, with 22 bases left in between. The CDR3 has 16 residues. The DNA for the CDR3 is TGTGCCAGCAGCCAAAATATGGGCACGTTCTGGGATGAGCAGTTCTTC. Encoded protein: CASSQNMGTFWDEQFF.

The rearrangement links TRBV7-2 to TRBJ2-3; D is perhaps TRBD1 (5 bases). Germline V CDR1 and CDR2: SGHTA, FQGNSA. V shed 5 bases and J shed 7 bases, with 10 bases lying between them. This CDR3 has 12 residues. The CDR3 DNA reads TGTGCCAGCAGCCGACAGTTAAATACGCAGTATTTT. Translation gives CASSRQLNTQYF.

The CDR3 DNA reads TGTGCCAGCAGCCAAGTGGCGGGAGTTAGTAATGAGCAGTTCTTC. Translating gives CASSQVAGVSNEQFF. The chain has TRBV14 and TRBJ2-1; 7 bases are a match to TRBD2. Germline loops: CDR1 SGHDN, CDR2 FVKESK. This CDR3 is built from 15 residues. V trimming: 1 base; J trimming: 7 bases; junction bases outside the gene matches: 7. Looking up the rest from reference TRBV14 and TRBJ2-1 gives the full variable domain: EAGVTQFPSHSVIEKGQTVTLRCDPISGHDNLYWYRRVMGKEIKFLLHFVKESKQDESGMPNNRFLAERTGGTYSTLKVQPAELEDSGVYFCASSQVAGVSNEQFFGPGTRLTVL.

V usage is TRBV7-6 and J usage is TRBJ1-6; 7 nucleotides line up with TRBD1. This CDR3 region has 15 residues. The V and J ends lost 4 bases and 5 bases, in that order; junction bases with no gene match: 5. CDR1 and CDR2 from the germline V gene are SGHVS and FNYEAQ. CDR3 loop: CASSSNRGNNSPLHF. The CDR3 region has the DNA TGTGCCAGCAGCTCAAACAGGGGTAATAATTCACCCCTCCACTTT.

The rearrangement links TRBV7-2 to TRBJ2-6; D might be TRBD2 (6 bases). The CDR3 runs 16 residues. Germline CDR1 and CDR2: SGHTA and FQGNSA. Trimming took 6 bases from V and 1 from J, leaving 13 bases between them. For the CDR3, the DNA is TGTGCCAGCAGTACGGGACTCTTGTCTGGGGCCAACGTCCTGACTTTC. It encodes CASSTGLLSGANVLTF.

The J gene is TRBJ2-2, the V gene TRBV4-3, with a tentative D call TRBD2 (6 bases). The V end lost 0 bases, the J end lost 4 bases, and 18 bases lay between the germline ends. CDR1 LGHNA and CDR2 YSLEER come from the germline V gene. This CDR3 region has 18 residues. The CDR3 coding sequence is TGCGCCAGCAGCCAAGACGTGGTCGGGAGAGGCGGCACCGGGGAGCTGTTTTTT. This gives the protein CASSQDVVGRGGTGELFF.

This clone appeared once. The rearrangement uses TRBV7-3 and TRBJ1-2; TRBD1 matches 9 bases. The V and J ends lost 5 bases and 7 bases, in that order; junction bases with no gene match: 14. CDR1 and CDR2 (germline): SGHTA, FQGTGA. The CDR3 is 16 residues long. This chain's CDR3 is CASSPAIIQGARGYTF. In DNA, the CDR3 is TGTGCCAGCAGCCCTGCTATTATACAGGGGGCGCGTGGCTACACCTTC.

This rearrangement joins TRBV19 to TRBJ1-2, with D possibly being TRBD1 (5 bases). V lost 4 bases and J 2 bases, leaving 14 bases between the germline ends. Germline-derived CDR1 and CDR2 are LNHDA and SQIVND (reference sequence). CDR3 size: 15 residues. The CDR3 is CASSTDSVGNYGYTF. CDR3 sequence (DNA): TGTGCCAGTAGTACCGACAGCGTTGGGAACTATGGCTACACCTTC.

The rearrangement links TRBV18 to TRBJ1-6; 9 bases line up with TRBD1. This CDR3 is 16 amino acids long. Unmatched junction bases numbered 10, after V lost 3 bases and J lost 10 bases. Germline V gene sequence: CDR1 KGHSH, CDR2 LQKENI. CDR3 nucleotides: TGTGCCAGCTCACCGAACTTGGACAGGGGTCGGTCACCCCTCCACTTT. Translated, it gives CASSPNLDRGRSPLHF.

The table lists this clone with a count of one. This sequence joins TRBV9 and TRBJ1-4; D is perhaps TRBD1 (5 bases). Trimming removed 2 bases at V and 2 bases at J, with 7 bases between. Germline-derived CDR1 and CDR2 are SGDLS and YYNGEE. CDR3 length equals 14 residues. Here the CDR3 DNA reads TGTGCCAGCAGCGTCCAGGGTACTAATGAAAAACTGTTTTTT. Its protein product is CASSVQGTNEKLFF.

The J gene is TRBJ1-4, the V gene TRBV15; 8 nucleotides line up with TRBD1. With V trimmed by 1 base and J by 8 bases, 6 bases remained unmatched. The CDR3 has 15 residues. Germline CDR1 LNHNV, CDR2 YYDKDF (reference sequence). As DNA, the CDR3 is TGTGCCACCAGCAGAGCGGGCCAGGGGGCCGAAAAACTGTTTTTT. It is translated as CATSRAGQGAEKLFF.

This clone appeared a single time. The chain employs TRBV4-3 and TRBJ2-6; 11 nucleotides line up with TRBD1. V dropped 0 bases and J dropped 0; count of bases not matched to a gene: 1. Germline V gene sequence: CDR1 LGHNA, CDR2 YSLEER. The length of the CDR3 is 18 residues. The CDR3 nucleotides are TGCGCCAGCAGCCAAGATGGGACAGGGGGCTCTGGGGCCAACGTCCTGACTTTC. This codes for CASSQDGTGGSGANVLTF.

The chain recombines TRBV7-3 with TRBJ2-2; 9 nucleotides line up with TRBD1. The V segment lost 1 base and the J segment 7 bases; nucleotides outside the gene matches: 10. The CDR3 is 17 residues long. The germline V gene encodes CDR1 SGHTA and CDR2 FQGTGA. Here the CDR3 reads CASSLIVGDRDGGELFF. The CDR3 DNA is TGTGCCAGCAGCTTAATTGTCGGGGACAGGGATGGCGGGGAGCTGTTTTTT.

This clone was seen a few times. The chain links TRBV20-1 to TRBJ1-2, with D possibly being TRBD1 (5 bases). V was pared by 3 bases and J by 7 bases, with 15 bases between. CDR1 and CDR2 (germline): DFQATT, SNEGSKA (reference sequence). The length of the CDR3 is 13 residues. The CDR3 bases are TGCAGTGCTAGTCGGCAGGGAAATTCTGGCTACACCTTC. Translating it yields CSASRQGNSGYTF.

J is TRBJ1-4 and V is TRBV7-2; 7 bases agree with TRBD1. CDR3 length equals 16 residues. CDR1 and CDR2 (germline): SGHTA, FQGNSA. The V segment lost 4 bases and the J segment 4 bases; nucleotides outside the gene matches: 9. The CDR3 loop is CASSSRTGAGNEKLFF. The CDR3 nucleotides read TGTGCCAGCAGCTCCAGAACAGGGGCCGGTAATGAAAAACTGTTTTTT.

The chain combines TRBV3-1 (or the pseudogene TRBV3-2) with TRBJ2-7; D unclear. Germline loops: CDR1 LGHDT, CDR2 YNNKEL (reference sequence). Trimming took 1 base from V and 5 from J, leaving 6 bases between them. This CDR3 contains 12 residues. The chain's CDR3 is CASSQVPDEQYF. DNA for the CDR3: TGTGCCAGCAGCCAAGTCCCCGACGAGCAGTACTTC.

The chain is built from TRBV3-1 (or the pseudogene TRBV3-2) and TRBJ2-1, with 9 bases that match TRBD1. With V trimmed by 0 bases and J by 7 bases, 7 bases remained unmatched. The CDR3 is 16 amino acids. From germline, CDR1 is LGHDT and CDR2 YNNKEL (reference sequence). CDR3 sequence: CASSQERQGGWNEQFF. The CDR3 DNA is TGTGCCAGCAGCCAAGAGAGACAGGGGGGTTGGAATGAGCAGTTCTTC.

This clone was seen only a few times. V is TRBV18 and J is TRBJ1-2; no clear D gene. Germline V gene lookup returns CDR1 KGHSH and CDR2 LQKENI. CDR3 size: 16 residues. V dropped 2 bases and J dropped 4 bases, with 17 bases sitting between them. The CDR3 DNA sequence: TGTGCCAGCTCACCAAACCCCACCGCGCGGGGCTATGGCTACACCTTC. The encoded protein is CASSPNPTARGYGYTF.

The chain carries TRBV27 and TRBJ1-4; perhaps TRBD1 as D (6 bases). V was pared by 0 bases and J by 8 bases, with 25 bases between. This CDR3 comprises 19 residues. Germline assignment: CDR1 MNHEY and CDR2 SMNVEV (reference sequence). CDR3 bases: TGTGCCAGCAGTTTATCGAGGAACACTACAGGGTTTTATAAGGAAAAACTGTTTTTT. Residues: CASSLSRNTTGFYKEKLFF.

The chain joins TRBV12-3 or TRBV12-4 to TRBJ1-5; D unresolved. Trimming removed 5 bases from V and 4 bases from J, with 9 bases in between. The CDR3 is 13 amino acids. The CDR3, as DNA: TGTGCCAGCAGTCCCCAGCGAAATCAGCCCCAGCATTTT. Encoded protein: CASSPQRNQPQHF.